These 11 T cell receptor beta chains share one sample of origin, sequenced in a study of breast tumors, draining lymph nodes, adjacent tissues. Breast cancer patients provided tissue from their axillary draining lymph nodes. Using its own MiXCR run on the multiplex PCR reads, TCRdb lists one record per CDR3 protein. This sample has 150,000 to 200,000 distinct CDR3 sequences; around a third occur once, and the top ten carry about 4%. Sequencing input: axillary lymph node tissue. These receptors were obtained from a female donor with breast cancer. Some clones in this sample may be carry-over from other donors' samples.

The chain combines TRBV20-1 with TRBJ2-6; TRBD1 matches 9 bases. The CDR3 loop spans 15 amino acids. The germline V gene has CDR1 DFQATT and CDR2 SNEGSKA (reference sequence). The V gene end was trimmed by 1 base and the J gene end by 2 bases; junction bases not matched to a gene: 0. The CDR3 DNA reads TGCAGTGCTAGAGGGACAGGGGCTGGGGCCAACGTCCTGACTTTC. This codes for CSARGTGAGANVLTF.

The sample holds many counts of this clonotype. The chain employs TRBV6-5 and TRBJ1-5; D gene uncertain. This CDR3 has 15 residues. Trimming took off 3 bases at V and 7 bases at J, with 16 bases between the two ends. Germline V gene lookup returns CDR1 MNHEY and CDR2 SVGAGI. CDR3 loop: CASSYAGGLNQPQHF. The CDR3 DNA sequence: TGTGCCAGCAGTTATGCGGGTGGTCTTAACCAGCCCCAGCATTTT.

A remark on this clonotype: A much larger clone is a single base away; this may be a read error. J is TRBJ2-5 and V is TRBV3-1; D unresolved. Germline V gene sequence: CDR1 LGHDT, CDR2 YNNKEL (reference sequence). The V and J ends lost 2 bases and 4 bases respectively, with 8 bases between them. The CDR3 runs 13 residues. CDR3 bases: TGTGCCAGCAGCCAACGGCTTCGAGAGACCCAGTACTTC. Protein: CASSQRLRETQYF.

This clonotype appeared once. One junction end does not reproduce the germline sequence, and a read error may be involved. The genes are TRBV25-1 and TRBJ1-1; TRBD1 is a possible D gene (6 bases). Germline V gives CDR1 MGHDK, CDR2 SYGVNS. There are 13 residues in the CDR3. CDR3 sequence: CAGSGGGDTEAFF. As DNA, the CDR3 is TGTGCCGGCAGCGGGGGGGGCGACACTGAAGCTTTCTTT.

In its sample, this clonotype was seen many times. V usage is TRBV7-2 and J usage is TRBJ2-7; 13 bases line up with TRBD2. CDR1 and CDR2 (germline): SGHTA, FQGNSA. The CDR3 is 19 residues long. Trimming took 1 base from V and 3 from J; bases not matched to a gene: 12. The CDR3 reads CASSLGRPGLAGLDYEQYF. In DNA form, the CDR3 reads TGTGCCAGCAGCTTAGGTCGACCGGGACTAGCGGGGCTAGACTACGAGCAGTACTTC.

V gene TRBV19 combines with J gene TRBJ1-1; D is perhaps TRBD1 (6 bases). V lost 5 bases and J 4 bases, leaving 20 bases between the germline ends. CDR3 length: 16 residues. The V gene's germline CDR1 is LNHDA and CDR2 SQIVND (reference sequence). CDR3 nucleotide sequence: TGTGCCAGTAGTCTTCAGGGCAGGGGTAGTTTCACTGAAGCTTTCTTT. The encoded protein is CASSLQGRGSFTEAFF.

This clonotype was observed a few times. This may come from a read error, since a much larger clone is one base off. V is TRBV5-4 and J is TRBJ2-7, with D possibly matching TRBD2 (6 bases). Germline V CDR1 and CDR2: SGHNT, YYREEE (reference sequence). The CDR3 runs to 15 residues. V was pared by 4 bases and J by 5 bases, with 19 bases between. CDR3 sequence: CASSPGDAGSNEQYF. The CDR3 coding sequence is TGTGCCAGCAGCCCGGGGGACGCCGGTAGCAACGAGCAGTACTTC.

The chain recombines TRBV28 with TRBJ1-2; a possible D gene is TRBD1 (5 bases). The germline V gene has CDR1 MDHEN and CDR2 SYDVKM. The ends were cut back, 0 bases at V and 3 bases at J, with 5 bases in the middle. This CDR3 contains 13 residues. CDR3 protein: CASSLWGDYGYTF. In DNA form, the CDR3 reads TGTGCCAGCAGTTTATGGGGGGACTATGGCTACACCTTC.

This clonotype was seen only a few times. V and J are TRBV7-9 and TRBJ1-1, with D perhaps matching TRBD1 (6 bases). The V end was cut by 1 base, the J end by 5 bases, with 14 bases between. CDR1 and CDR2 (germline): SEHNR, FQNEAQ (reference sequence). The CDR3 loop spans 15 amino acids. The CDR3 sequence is CASSLVSGVRTEAFF. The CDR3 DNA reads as TGTGCCAGCAGCTTAGTCTCAGGGGTTAGGACTGAAGCTTTCTTT.

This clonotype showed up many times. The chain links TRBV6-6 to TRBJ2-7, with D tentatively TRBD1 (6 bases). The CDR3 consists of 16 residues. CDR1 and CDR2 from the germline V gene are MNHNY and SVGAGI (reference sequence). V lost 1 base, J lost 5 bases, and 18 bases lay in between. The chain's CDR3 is CASSYFEGVVRDEQYF. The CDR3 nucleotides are TGTGCCAGCAGTTACTTCGAGGGGGTAGTTCGAGACGAGCAGTACTTC.

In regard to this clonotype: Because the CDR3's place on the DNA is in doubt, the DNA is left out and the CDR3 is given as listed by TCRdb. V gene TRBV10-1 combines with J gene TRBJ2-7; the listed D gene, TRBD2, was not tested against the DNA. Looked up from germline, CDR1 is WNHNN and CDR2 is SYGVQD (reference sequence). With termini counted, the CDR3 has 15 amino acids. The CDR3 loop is CACSARGLASYEQYF.